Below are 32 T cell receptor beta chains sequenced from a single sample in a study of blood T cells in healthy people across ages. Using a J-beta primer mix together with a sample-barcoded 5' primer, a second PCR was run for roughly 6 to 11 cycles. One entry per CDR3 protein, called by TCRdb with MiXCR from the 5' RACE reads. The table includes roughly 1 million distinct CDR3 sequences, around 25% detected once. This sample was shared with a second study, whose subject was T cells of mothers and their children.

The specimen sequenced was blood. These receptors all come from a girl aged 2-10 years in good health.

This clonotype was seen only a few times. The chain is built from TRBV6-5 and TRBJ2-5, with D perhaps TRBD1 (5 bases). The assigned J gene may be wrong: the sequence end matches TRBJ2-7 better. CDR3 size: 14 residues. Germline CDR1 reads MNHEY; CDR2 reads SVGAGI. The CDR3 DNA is TGTGCCAGCAGTAGGACACTGGAAACCTACGAGCAGTACTTC. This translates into CASSRTLETYEQYF.

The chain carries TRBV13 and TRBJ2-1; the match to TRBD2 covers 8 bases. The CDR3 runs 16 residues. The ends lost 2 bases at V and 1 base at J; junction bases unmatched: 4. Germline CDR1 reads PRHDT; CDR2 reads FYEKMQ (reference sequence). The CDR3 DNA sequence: TGTGCCAGCAGCTTATCCCCGGGAGGGTCCTACAATGAGCAGTTCTTC. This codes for CASSLSPGGSYNEQFF.

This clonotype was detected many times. CDR3 nucleotide sequence: TGCAGTGCTAGACGGGAAGAGACCCAGTACTTC. Protein: CSARREETQYF. The V and J genes are TRBV20-1 and TRBJ2-5; no clear D. The CDR3 has 11 amino acids. Germline-derived CDR1 and CDR2 are DFQATT and SNEGSKA (reference sequence). The V end was cut by 2 bases, the J end by 3 bases, with 4 bases between.

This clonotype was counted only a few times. CDR3 sequence reads: CSGGDRRLTVNTEAFF. CDR3 DNA sequence: TGCAGCGGGGGGGACAGGAGGTTAACCGTGAACACTGAAGCTTTCTTT. The chain recombines TRBV29-1 with TRBJ1-1; 8 bases align to TRBD1. Germline assignment: CDR1 SQVTM and CDR2 ANQGSEA. Losses at the gene ends were 7 bases for V and 0 bases for J; bases not matched to a gene: 13. The CDR3 sequence is 16 residues long.

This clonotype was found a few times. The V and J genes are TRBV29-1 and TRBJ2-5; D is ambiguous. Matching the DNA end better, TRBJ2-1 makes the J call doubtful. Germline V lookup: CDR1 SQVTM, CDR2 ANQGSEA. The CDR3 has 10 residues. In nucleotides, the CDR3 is TGCAGCGTACGAATCGGTGAGCAGTTCTTC. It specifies CSVRIGEQFF.

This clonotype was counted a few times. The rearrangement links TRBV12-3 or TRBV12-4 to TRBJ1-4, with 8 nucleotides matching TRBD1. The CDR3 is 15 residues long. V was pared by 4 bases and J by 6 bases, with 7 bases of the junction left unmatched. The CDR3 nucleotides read TGTGCCAGCAGTTCCCGAACAGGGGGTTATGAAAAACTGTTTTTT. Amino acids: CASSSRTGGYEKLFF.

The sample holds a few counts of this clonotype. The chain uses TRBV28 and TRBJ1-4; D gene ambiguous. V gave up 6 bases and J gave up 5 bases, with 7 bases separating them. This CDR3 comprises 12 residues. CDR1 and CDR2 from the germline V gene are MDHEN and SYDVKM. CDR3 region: CASRVWNEKLFF. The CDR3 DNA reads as TGTGCCAGCAGGGTGTGGAATGAAAAACTGTTTTTT.

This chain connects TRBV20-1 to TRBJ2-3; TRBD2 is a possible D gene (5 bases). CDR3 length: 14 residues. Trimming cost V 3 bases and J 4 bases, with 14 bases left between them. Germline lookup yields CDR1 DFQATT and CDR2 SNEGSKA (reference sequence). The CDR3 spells CSARDLGGADTQYF. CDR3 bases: TGCAGTGCTAGGGATCTCGGAGGCGCAGATACGCAGTATTTT.

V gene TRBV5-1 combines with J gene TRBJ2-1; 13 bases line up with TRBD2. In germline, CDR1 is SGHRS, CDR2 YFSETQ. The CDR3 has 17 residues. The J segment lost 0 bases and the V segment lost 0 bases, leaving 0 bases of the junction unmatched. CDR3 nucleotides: TGCGCCAGCAGCTTGGGGACTAGCGGGAGCTCCTACAATGAGCAGTTCTTC. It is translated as CASSLGTSGSSYNEQFF.

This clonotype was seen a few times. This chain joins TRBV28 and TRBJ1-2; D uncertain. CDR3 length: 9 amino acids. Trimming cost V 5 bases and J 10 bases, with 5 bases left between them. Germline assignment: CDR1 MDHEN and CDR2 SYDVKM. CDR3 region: CASSPPYTF. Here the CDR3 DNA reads TGTGCCAGCAGTCCTCCCTACACCTTC.

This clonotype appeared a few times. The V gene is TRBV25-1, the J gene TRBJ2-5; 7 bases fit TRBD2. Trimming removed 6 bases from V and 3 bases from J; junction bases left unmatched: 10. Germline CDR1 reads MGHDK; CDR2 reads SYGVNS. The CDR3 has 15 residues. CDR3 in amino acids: CASRAHGTKEETQYF. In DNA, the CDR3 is TGTGCCAGCAGAGCCCACGGGACTAAAGAAGAGACCCAGTACTTC.

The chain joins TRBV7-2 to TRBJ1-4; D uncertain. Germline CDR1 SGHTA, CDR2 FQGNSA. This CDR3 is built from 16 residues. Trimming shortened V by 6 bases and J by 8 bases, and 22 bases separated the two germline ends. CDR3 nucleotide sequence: TGTGCCAGCAGGGAACCCGGGAGAGGCGGGGAAGAAAAACTGTTTTTT. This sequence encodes CASREPGRGGEEKLFF.

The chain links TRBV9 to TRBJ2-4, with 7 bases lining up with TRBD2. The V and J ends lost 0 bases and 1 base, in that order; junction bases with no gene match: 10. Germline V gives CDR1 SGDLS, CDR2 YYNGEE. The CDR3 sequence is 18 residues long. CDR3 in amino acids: CASSVDGGGGLAKNIQYF. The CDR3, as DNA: TGTGCCAGCAGCGTAGACGGCGGCGGGGGTTTGGCCAAAAACATTCAGTACTTC.

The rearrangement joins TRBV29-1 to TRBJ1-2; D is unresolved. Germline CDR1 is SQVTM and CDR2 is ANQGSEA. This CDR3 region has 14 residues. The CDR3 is CSAPLSYSSYGYTF. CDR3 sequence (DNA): TGCAGTGCCCCTCTCAGTTACTCTTCCTATGGCTACACCTTC.

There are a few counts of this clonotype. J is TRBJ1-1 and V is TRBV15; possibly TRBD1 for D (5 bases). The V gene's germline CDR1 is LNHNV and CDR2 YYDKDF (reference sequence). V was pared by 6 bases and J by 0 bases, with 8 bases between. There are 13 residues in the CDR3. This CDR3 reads CATSRDVNTEAFF. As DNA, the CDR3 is TGTGCCACCAGTCGGGACGTGAACACTGAAGCTTTCTTT.

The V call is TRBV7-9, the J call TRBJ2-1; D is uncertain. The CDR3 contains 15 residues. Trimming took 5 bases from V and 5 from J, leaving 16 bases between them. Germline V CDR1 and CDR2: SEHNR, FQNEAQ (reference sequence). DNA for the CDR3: TGTGCCAGCAGCGGTCGAGGTCCAGTCAACAATGAGCAGTTCTTC. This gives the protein CASSGRGPVNNEQFF.

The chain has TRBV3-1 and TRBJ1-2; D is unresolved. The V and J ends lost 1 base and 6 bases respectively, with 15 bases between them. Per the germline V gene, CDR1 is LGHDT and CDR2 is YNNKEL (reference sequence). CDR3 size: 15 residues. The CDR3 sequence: CASSQGLGGKDGYTF. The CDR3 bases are TGTGCCAGCAGCCAAGGGCTCGGAGGGAAGGATGGCTACACCTTC.

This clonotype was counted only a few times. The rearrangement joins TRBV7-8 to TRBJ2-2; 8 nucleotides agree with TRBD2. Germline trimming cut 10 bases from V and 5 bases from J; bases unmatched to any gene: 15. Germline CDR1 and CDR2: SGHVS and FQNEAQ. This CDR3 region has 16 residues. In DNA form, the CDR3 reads TGTGCCACCTCTGGGGGAGCGGGAGATCCGACCGGGGAGCTGTTTTTT. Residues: CATSGGAGDPTGELFF.

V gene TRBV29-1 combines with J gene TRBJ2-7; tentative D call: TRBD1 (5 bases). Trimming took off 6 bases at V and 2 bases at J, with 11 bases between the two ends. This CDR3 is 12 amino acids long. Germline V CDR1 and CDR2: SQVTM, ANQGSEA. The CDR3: CSVAGSTYEQYF. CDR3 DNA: TGCAGCGTGGCAGGGTCGACCTACGAGCAGTACTTC.

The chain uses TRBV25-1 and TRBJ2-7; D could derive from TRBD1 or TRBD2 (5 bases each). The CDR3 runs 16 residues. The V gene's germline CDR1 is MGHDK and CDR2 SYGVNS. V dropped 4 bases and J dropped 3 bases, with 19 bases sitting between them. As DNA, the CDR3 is TGTGCCAGCAGTGCCCCAGGGAGACGCATGGACTACGAGCAGTACTTC. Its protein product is CASSAPGRRMDYEQYF.

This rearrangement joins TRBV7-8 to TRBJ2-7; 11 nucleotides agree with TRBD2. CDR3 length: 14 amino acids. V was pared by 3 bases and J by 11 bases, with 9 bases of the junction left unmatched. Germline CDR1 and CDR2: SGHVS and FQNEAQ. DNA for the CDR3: TGTGCCAGCAGCTTTGAAATAGCGGGAGGGGTCGAGTACTTC. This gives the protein CASSFEIAGGVEYF.

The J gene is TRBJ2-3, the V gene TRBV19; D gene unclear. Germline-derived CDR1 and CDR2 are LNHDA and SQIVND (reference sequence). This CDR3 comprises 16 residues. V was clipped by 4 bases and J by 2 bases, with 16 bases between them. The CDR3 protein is CASSRVQDGPTDTQYF. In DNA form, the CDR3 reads TGTGCCAGTAGTAGAGTCCAGGATGGGCCCACAGATACGCAGTATTTT.

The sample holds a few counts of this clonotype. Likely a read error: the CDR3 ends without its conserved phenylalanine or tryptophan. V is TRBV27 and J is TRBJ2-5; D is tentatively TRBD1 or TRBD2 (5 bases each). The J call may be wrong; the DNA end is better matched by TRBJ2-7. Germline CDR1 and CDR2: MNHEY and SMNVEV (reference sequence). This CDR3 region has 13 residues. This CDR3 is CASSSGPSYEQYL. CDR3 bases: TGTGCCAGCAGTTCGGGACCCTCCTACGAGCAGTACCTC.

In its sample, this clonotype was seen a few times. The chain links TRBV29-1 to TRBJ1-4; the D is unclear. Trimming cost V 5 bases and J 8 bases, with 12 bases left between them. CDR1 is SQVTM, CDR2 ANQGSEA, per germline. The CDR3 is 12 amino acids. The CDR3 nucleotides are TGCAGCGTTCGGCATGTTGGAGAAAAACTGTTTTTT. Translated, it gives CSVRHVGEKLFF.

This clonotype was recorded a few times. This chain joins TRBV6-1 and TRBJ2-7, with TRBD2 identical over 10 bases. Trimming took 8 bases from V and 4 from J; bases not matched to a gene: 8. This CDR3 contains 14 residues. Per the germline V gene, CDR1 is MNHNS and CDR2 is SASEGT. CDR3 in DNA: TGTGCCAGCGCGCGAGCGGGAGGGGAGTACGAGCAGTACTTC. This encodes CASARAGGEYEQYF.

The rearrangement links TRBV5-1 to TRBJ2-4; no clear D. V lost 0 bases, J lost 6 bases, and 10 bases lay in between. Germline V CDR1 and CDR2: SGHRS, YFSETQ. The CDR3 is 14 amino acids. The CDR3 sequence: CASSLEGKTNIQYF. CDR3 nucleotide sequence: TGCGCCAGCAGCTTGGAGGGAAAAACAAACATTCAGTACTTC. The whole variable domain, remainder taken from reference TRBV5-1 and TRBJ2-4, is KAGVTQTPRYLIKTRGQQVTLSCSPISGHRSVSWYQQTPGQGLQFLFEYFSETQRNKGNFPGRFSGRQFSNSRSEMNVSTLELGDSALYLCASSLEGKTNIQYFGAGTRLSVL.

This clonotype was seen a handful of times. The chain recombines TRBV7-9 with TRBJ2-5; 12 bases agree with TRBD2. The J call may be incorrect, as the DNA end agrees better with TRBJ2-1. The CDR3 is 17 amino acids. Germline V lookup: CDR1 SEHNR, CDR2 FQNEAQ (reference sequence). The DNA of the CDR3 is TGTGCCAGCAGCCCTAAATTTCGGACTAGCGGGGACAATGAGCAGTTCTTC. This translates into CASSPKFRTSGDNEQFF.

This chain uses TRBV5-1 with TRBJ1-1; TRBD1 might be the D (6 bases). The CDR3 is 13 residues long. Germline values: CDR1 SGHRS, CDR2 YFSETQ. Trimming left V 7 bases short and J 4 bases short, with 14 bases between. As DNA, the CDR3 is TGCGCCAGCGCGAAACTCAGGGGCACTGAAGCTTTCTTT. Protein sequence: CASAKLRGTEAFF.

The CDR3 DNA is TGTGCCAGCAGTTTGTCCATGCCGGTTCAAGCTTTCTTT. As protein: CASSLSMPVQAFF. The chain uses TRBV12-3 or TRBV12-4 and TRBJ1-1; D is unresolved. CDR3 length: 13 amino acids. V was trimmed by 3 bases and J by 9 bases, leaving 14 bases between them.

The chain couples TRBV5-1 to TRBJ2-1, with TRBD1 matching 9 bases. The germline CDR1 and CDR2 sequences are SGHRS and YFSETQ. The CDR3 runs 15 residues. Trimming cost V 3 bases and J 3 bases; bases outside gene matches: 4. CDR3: CASSWGQGFYNEQFF. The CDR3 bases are TGCGCCAGCAGCTGGGGACAGGGTTTCTACAATGAGCAGTTCTTC.

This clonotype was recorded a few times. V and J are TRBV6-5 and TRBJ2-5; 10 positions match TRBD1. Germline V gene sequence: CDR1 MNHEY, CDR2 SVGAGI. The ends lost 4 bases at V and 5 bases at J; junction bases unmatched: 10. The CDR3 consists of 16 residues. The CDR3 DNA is TGTGCCAGCAGTTCTCCATCCGGGACAGGGGCGGAGACCCAGTACTTC. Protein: CASSSPSGTGAETQYF.

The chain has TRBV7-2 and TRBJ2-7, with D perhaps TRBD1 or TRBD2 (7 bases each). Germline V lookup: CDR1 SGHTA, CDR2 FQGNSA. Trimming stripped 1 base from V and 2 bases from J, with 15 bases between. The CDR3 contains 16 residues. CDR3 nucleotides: TGTGCCAGCAGCTTAGATTGGGGGGGACAGACCTACGAGCAGTACTTC. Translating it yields CASSLDWGGQTYEQYF.